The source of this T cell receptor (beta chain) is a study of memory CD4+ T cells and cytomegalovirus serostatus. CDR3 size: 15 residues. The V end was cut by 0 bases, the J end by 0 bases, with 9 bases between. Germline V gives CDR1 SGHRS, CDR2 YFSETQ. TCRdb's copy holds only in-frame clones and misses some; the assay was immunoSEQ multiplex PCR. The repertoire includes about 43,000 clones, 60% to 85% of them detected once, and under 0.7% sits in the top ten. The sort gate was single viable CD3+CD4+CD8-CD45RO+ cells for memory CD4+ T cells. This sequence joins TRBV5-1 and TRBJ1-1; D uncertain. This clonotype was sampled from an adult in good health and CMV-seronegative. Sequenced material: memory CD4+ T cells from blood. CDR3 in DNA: TGCGCCAGCAGCTTGGAAATGTCCCTGAACACTGAAGCTTTCTTT. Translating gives CASSLEMSLNTEAFF. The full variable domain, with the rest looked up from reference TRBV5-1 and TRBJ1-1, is KAGVTQTPRYLIKTRGQQVTLSCSPISGHRSVSWYQQTPGQGLQFLFEYFSETQRNKGNFPGRFSGRQFSNSRSEMNVSTLELGDSALYLCASSLEMSLNTEAFFGQGTRLTVV.